The present entry profiles one T cell receptor (beta chain) with its context. Its antigen specificity is not known. No clone much larger than this one lies a single base away; base qualities are absent. These data are taken from a study of regulatory T cells in long-lasting Graves disease (dated by TCRdb to 2020 to 2023). Background on the whole study: Patients with newly diagnosed Graves' disease had been on antithyroid drugs for under 3 months. This study used TCR sequencing and RNA sequencing of peripheral blood to compare persistent Graves' disease patients against newly diagnosed Graves' disease patients. The study was registered as a clinical trial and conducted in China. TCR sequencing covered around 13 persistent and roughly 20 newly diagnosed Graves' disease patients, approximately 33 samples in total.

From the germline V gene, CDR1 is MNHEY and CDR2 is SVGEGT. The CDR3, cysteine through phenylalanine, is 17 amino acids long. Left in the record is the CDR3 DNA by itself, 51 bases read in frame from the first base. V ends up 6 bases short and J 6 bases short, with an unmatched junction base count of 20. The study at large found these results: Compared with newly diagnosed patients, patients with persistent Graves' disease had lower TCR Shannon entropy and fewer highly expanded clones, which suggests clonal expansion. Only peripheral blood was studied, because thyroid tissue, the primary lesion, was inaccessible. Preferential use of TRBV28, TRBJ1-2 and TRBJ2-5 was observed in persistent disease, whereas TRBV20-1 and TRBJ2-1 were favored in newly diagnosed disease. Only the TCR beta chain was sequenced and analyzed. The small sample size was acknowledged by the authors as a limitation that may reduce accuracy. Patients with persistent disease shared more public clonotypes (fewer than 3,000) than newly diagnosed patients did (approximately 1,000).

The method behind the library was multiplex PCR. Sequencing was performed on an Illumina HiSeq 4000. iRepertoire HTBI primers and Arm-PCR amplification of CDR3 regions were used to construct TCR beta libraries. Before sequencing, the PCR products underwent gel purification. In the authors' own workflow: Across samples, approximately 68 TRBV and roughly 15 TRBJ segments were identified and used for gene usage analysis of CDR3 amino acid clonotypes. COPE and FqMerger were used to merge the filtered high-quality paired reads into contigs. BLAST was used to align contigs to IMGT TRBV, TRBD and TRBJ reference genes, with CDR3 defined following IMGT. Any clonotype with a frequency above 0.1% was counted as a highly expanded clone. Repertoire diversity was measured by Shannon entropy, and V-J evenness by the Gini coefficient. Clonotypes shared by more than one individual were considered public. TCRdb reran the public reads through fastp at Q25 and MiXCR, keeping productive beta chains. Merged by CDR3 protein, the rows form single entries marked with the most common genes and DNA. TCRdb's processing, not the authors' own work, is the source of the V and J calls. Here the sample has about half a million distinct CDR3 sequences; about 12% occur a single time. The leading ten clones occupy approximately 9% of the sample.

The sample's time point, from its label and the paper: newly diagnosed GD, antithyroid drugs for less than 3 months. For both TCR sequencing and RNA sequencing, RNA was extracted from PBMCs using TRIzol. The diagnosis of Graves' disease was made according to American Thyroid Association guidelines. The patients came from an endocrinology department in Xi'an, China. From each patient, approximately 10 milliliters of peripheral blood was collected into an EDTA anticoagulant tube. PBMCs were isolated by Ficoll Paque Plus density gradient separation without further T cell sorting. An Agilent 2100 Bioanalyzer and agarose gel were used to assess RNA quality, and a NanoDrop 2000 was used to measure RNA concentration. These data were also reused for a study on T cells in Graves' hyperthyroidism and ophthalmopathy. The second investigation adds: A patient counted as having stable Graves' hyperthyroidism if no progression to ophthalmopathy occurred over 18 months of follow-up. Hyperthyroidism patients were aged 18 to 65 years and newly diagnosed, with disease duration of less than 2 months. The study excluded patients with uncontrolled infections, other autoimmune diseases, pregnancy or lactation. Diagnoses relied on clinical symptoms, serum thyroxine and TRAb, thyroid ultrasound and orbital computed tomography. The first round of RT-PCR for the TCR CDR3 was performed with the HTBI primer set and the Qiagen OneStep RT-PCR kit. Most expanded thyroid clonotypes (frequency above 0.001) were also detected in blood, suggesting blood repertoires may reflect thyroid immune responses. Ophthalmopathy was separated from stable hyperthyroidism by a 13 V-J signature model, with around 90% sensitivity and approximately 84% specificity obtained in cross-validation and 80%/75% obtained in testing. In validation, the model predicted progression to ophthalmopathy with over 65% sensitivity and 72% to 85% specificity, a median of about six months before onset. To identify distinguishing TCR V-J signatures, a discovery cohort of around 100 patients was used, comprising 43 with Graves' ophthalmopathy and under 60 with stable Graves' hyperthyroidism. Prospective prediction of ophthalmopathy was tested in an independent validation cohort consisting of under 20 hyperthyroidism patients and around 16 patients who later progressed to ophthalmopathy. The 100 or so discovery patients were divided at random into training and test sets in a 7:3 ratio. The study also compared thyroid tissue and blood T-cell repertoires from about six Graves' hyperthyroidism patients. After sampling, hyperthyroidism patients received methimazole starting at 30 mg daily, and ophthalmopathy patients received high-dose intravenous methylprednisolone. Libraries were constructed in a second round of multiplex PCR, after which size selection and purification were performed. Paired-end sequencing of the libraries was performed with 100 bp reads on an Illumina HiSeq2000. SOAPnuke was used to process the raw data, throwing out any read that contained adapters or uncalled bases, had a mean Phred below 15, or lacked an exact constant-primer or identifier match. COPE v1.2.5 was used to merge high-quality paired reads, and clonotypes were defined as unique nucleotide sequences. MiTCR v1.1 was used to align clonotypes to the IMGT TRBV, TRBD and TRBJ reference segments. The analysis included only V-J combinations with a frequency above 0.0001, which together covered around 99% of the repertoires. A TCS score was defined as the ratio of F50 (clonal expansion) to E x V (chaos), with BLOSUM62-based TCRdist applied between CDR3 peptides within each V-J. Welch's t-statistics and random forest reduced around 550 V-J features to under 15, which were used in a naive Bayes classifier (R e1071). No statistical method was used to set the sample size in advance, and investigators knew the group allocation. According to the paper, TCR Vbeta CDR3 sequencing was carried out on around 140 peripheral blood samples, which came from fewer than 50 ophthalmopathy, around 75 hyperthyroidism and some 17 progressor patients.

This sequence was found in a woman in her twenties or thirties with Graves disease. Donor details come from another sample of the same person, matched by shared clones. Sequencing used peripheral blood mononuclear cells (PBMCs), obtained at new diagnosis, from a patient treated with antithyroid drugs. The sequence links TRBV6-2 or TRBV6-3 to TRBJ2-7, with 7 bases in between that match TRBD1. The CDR3 protein sequence reads: CASRPAPGTAKSFEQYF. The sequenced DNA is TGTGCCAGCAGACCCGCTCCCGGGACAGCAAAGTCGTTCGAGCAGTACTTC.